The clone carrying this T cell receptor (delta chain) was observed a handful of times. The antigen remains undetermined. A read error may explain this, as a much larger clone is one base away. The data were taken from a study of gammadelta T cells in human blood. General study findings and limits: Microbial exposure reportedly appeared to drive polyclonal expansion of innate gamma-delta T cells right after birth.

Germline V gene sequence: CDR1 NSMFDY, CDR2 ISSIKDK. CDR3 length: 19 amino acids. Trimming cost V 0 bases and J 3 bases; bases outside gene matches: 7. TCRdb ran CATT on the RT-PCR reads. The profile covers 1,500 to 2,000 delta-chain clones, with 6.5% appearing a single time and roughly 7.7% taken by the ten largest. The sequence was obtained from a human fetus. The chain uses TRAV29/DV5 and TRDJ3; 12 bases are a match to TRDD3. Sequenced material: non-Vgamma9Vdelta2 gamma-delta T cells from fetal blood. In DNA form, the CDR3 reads TGTGCAGCAAGCGTACTGGGGGATACCTGCTTCTGGGACACCCGACAGATGTTTTTC. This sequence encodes CAASVLGDTCFWDTRQMFF.